Following are 20 T cell receptor beta chains from one sample sequenced in a study of blood T cell repertoires in COVID-19. Using immunoSEQ multiplex PCR, the repertoire was profiled, and TCRdb retains in-frame clones only, with some absent. The sample carries about 260,000 clones, 85% to 90% recorded once. The sample was peripheral blood. Source of these receptors: a woman aged 40-49 years who had recovered from COVID-19.

The chain joins TRBV12-3 or TRBV12-4 to TRBJ1-1; TRBD1 aligns across 7 bases. V lost 3 bases to trimming and J lost 6 bases; unmatched junction nucleotides: 4. The CDR3 extends over 13 amino acids. CDR3 nucleotides: TGTGCCAGCAGTTTCGACAGGGCCGCTGAAGCTTTCTTT. This encodes CASSFDRAAEAFF.

The chain carries TRBV5-1 and TRBJ2-5; TRBD1 matches at 8 bases. Trimming took 4 bases from V and 5 from J; bases not matched to a gene: 7. The germline CDR1 and CDR2 sequences are SGHRS and YFSETQ. The CDR3 has 14 residues. The CDR3 loop reads CASSKTGDLETQYF. As DNA, the CDR3 is TGCGCCAGCAGCAAGACAGGGGATTTGGAGACCCAGTACTTC. Full variable domain (rest looked up from reference TRBV5-1 and TRBJ2-5): KAGVTQTPRYLIKTRGQQVTLSCSPISGHRSVSWYQQTPGQGLQFLFEYFSETQRNKGNFPGRFSGRQFSNSRSEMNVSTLELGDSALYLCASSKTGDLETQYFGPGTRLLVL.

This clone came up once. The V and J genes are TRBV10-3 and TRBJ1-2; tentatively, D is TRBD1 (6 bases). Germline loops: CDR1 ENHRY, CDR2 SYGVKD. The length of the CDR3 is 14 residues. Trimming left V 2 bases short and J 5 bases short, with 12 bases between. This CDR3 is CAISESKGEYGYTF. The CDR3 coding sequence is TGTGCCATCAGTGAGAGCAAGGGGGAATATGGCTACACCTTC.

This clone appeared a few times. V is TRBV6-5 and J is TRBJ2-7; D might be TRBD1 (6 bases). This CDR3 is built from 12 residues. V lost 6 bases to trimming and J lost 7 bases, with 13 bases between them. Germline V lookup: CDR1 MNHEY, CDR2 SVGAGI. This CDR3 is CASRQGSREQYF. The CDR3 DNA reads as TGTGCCAGCAGACAGGGTTCGAGGGAGCAGTACTTC.

This clone was observed once. This chain links TRBV19 with TRBJ1-1; tentative D call: TRBD1 (6 bases). V was shortened by 7 bases and J by 4 bases, with 10 bases between the two germline ends. The CDR3 covers 12 residues. Germline V lookup: CDR1 LNHDA, CDR2 SQIVND (reference sequence). CDR3 bases: TGTGCCAGTATAAGGGGGGGCACTGAAGCTTTCTTT. Amino acids: CASIRGGTEAFF.

This chain uses TRBV7-9 with TRBJ1-2; D is perhaps TRBD1 (5 bases). Per the germline V gene, CDR1 is SEHNR and CDR2 is FQNEAQ (reference sequence). Deletions cut 3 bases from V and 2 bases from J, with 7 bases between. CDR3 length equals 13 residues. CDR3 sequence: CASSLAGNYGYTF. The CDR3 DNA follows: TGTGCCAGCAGCTTGGCAGGGAACTATGGCTACACCTTC.

CDR3: CASSLVGVNTEAFF. The DNA of the CDR3 is TGCGCCAGCAGCTTGGTGGGCGTGAACACTGAAGCTTTCTTT. This chain connects TRBV5-1 to TRBJ1-1; D uncertain. V dropped 0 bases and J dropped 0 bases, with 6 bases sitting between them. This CDR3 is built from 14 residues. Germline V gene lookup returns CDR1 SGHRS and CDR2 YFSETQ.

This chain links TRBV14 with TRBJ2-5, with D perhaps matching TRBD2 (5 bases). The CDR3 has 16 residues. Trimming shortened V by 1 base and J by 7 bases, and 19 bases separated the two germline ends. Looked up from germline, CDR1 is SGHDN and CDR2 is FVKESK. The CDR3 region is CASSQVLGTVRGTQYF. CDR3 bases: TGTGCCAGCAGCCAAGTCCTAGGAACAGTTCGGGGGACCCAGTACTTC. The whole variable domain, remainder taken from reference TRBV14 and TRBJ2-5, is EAGVTQFPSHSVIEKGQTVTLRCDPISGHDNLYWYRRVMGKEIKFLLHFVKESKQDESGMPNNRFLAERTGGTYSTLKVQPAELEDSGVYFCASSQVLGTVRGTQYFGPGTRLLVL.

The chain joins TRBV19 to TRBJ1-4, with D tentatively TRBD1 (6 bases). The CDR3 consists of 10 residues. The germline CDR1 and CDR2 sequences are LNHDA and SQIVND (reference sequence). Trimming cost V 4 bases and J 14 bases, with 8 bases left between them. As DNA, the CDR3 is TGTGCCAGTAGTACCGACAGGCTGTTTTTT. Translation: CASSTDRLFF.

This clone turned up a few times. The gene calls are TRBV28 and TRBJ1-2; the D is unclear. The germline gives CDR1 MDHEN, CDR2 SYDVKM. V was trimmed by 2 bases and J by 3 bases, leaving 10 bases between them. CDR3 size: 14 residues. Here the CDR3 reads CASSLTSKDYGYTF. The CDR3, as DNA: TGTGCCAGCAGTTTAACTAGTAAGGACTATGGCTACACCTTC.

The chain carries TRBV6-5 and TRBJ1-5; 7 bases map to TRBD1. The germline CDR1 and CDR2 sequences are MNHEY and SVGAGI. The J segment lost 6 bases and the V segment lost 11 bases, leaving 13 bases of the junction unmatched. The CDR3 consists of 14 residues. CDR3 loop: CACANRGSGQPQHF. The CDR3 nucleotides are TGTGCCTGCGCAAACAGGGGATCGGGTCAGCCCCAGCATTTT.

J is TRBJ1-1 and V is TRBV9; possibly TRBD1 for D (5 bases). This CDR3 region has 15 residues. Germline CDR1 reads SGDLS; CDR2 reads YYNGEE. Between the trimmed V and J ends, which lost 0 bases and 4 bases, there was a span of 13 bases. The CDR3 is CASSVAGGWGTEAFF. As DNA, the CDR3 is TGTGCCAGCAGCGTAGCGGGGGGATGGGGCACTGAAGCTTTCTTT. Drawing the rest from reference TRBV9 and TRBJ1-1, the complete variable domain is DSGVTQTPKHLITATGQRVTLRCSPRSGDLSVYWYQQSLDQGLQFLIQYYNGEERAKGNILERFSAQQFPDLHSELNLSSLELGDSALYFCASSVAGGWGTEAFFGQGTRLTVV.

This chain connects TRBV10-2 to TRBJ2-5; D perhaps matches TRBD2 (5 bases). From germline, CDR1 is WSHSY and CDR2 SAAADI. The CDR3 has 15 residues. Trimming took 4 bases from V and 5 from J, leaving 17 bases between them. CDR3 amino acids: CASSGSSGSVETQYF. CDR3 sequence (DNA): TGCGCCAGCAGTGGGAGTTCGGGGTCGGTGGAGACCCAGTACTTC.

In regard to this clone: This could be a read error, since a much larger clone is one nucleotide away. J is TRBJ2-7 and V is TRBV5-6, with D perhaps matching TRBD1 (7 bases). Trimming left V 1 base short and J 3 bases short, with 8 bases between. The CDR3 has 13 residues. Looked up from germline, CDR1 is SGHDT and CDR2 is YYEEEE. This CDR3 reads CASSLQGGYEQYF. CDR3 nucleotide sequence: TGTGCCAGCAGCTTGCAGGGGGGCTACGAGCAGTACTTC.

This chain connects TRBV4-2 to TRBJ1-5; 7 nucleotides align to TRBD1. The V segment lost 2 bases and the J segment 4 bases; nucleotides outside the gene matches: 11. Looked up from germline, CDR1 is LGHNA and CDR2 is YNFKEQ. This CDR3 is built from 17 residues. Written as DNA, the CDR3 is TGTGCCAGCAGCCAAACACCATACAGGGGATATAATCAGCCCCAGCATTTT. Its protein product is CASSQTPYRGYNQPQHF.

This chain links TRBV7-8 with TRBJ2-1; D is possibly TRBD1 (6 bases). The CDR3 covers 15 residues. Germline lookup yields CDR1 SGHVS and CDR2 FQNEAQ. The germline V and J ends were trimmed by 2 bases and 3 bases, with 11 bases remaining between them. The CDR3, as DNA: TGTGCCAGCAGCTTAACCCTCAGGGGCTACAATGAGCAGTTCTTC. Translation: CASSLTLRGYNEQFF.

The chain links TRBV12-1 to TRBJ1-1; no DNA check was done on the table's D call, TRBD1. TRBV12-1 is tagged as a pseudogene. The CDR3 runs 18 residues. In DNA, the CDR3 is TGTGCCAGCAGCTGCCACTTGGGACAGGGATACATGAACACTGAAGCTTTCTTT. It translates to CASSCHLGQGYMNTEAFF.

This clone appeared once. In DNA, the CDR3 is TGTGCCAGCAGAAAACAGGGGGAAGTTAACACTGAAGCTTTCTTT. It is translated as CASRKQGEVNTEAFF. V usage is TRBV6-6 and J usage is TRBJ1-1; TRBD1 matches 8 bases. The CDR3 length is 15 residues. V trimming: 6 bases; J trimming: 2 bases; junction bases outside the gene matches: 8. Per the germline V gene, CDR1 is MNHNY and CDR2 is SVGAGI (reference sequence).

In its sample, this clone was seen a few times. Other DNA sequences in this specimen translate into the identical CDR3. The genes are TRBV19 and TRBJ1-1; no reliable D call. This CDR3 comprises 11 residues. Looked up from germline, CDR1 is LNHDA and CDR2 is SQIVND (reference sequence). The germline V and J ends were trimmed by 1 base and 8 bases, with 5 bases remaining between them. CDR3 sequence reads: CASSIGGEAFF. The CDR3 DNA sequence: TGTGCCAGTAGTATAGGAGGAGAAGCTTTCTTT. Drawing the rest from reference TRBV19 and TRBJ1-1, the complete variable domain is DGGITQSPKYLFRKEGQNVTLSCEQNLNHDAMYWYRQDPGQGLRLIYYSQIVNDFQKGDIAEGYSVSREKKESFPLTVTSAQKNPTAFYLCASSIGGEAFFGQGTRLTVV.

The V gene is TRBV4-1, the J gene TRBJ2-2; D possibly corresponds to TRBD1 (6 bases). Between the trimmed V and J ends, which lost 1 base and 0 bases, there was a span of 18 bases. This CDR3 spans 19 amino acids. Germline CDR1 is MGHRA and CDR2 is YSYEKL. The CDR3 region is CASSQVGGRGKPNTGELFF. The CDR3 coding sequence is TGCGCCAGCAGCCAAGTAGGGGGTAGGGGGAAGCCGAACACCGGGGAGCTGTTTTTT.